What follows are 2 T cell receptor beta chains derived from one specimen sequenced in a study of shared clonotypes between healthy human individuals. Method: immunoSEQ multiplex PCR; TCRdb's copy keeps in-frame clones and lacks some. The table shows around 2,000,000 clones, with approximately 94% occurring only once. CD45RO negativity and positive selection for CCR7 defined naive CD8 cells, a population that excluded terminally differentiated effector memory CD45RA+ cells. The sequenced sample consisted of naive CD8+ T cells sorted from blood. The receptor set was obtained from a man aged 18-30 years in good health.

The chain employs TRBV7-9 and TRBJ2-7; the D gene is possibly TRBD2 (6 bases). The germline V gene encodes CDR1 SEHNR and CDR2 FQNEAQ (reference sequence). CDR3 length: 14 amino acids. Trimming removed 4 bases from V and 4 bases from J, with 14 bases in between. This chain's CDR3 is CASSSRDSGYEQYF. The CDR3 coding sequence is TGTGCCAGCAGCTCCCGGGACTCGGGGTACGAGCAGTACTTC.

This chain uses TRBV10-1 with TRBJ2-3; 9 bases fit TRBD2. V trimming: 0 bases; J trimming: 2 bases; junction bases outside the gene matches: 3. CDR1 and CDR2 (germline): WNHNN, SYGVQD (reference sequence). This CDR3 is built from 16 residues. Here the CDR3 reads CASSESGGGDTDTQYF. In DNA, the CDR3 is TGCGCCAGCAGTGAGTCTGGCGGGGGGGACACAGATACGCAGTATTTT.